Following are 8 T cell receptor beta chains from one sample sequenced in a study of naive and memory T cell subsets. TCR cDNA received a 3' ligated oligonucleotide that carried a UMI. The SP2 primer and nested alpha and beta constant region primers amplified ligated cDNA in four rounds. TCRdb called the 5' RACE reads again in MiXCR, with one record for every CDR3 protein. The table records around 48,000 distinct CDR3 sequences, approximately 4.8% of them present only once. All receptors come from a female donor in good health.

The sample holds many counts of this clonotype. V is TRBV6-5 and J is TRBJ2-6, with D hard to call. With 0 bases removed from V and 4 bases from J, the gap between germline ends came to 16 bases. Germline lookup yields CDR1 MNHEY and CDR2 SVGAGI. The CDR3 has 18 residues. The CDR3 DNA sequence: TGTGCCAGCAGTTACTCGATTCCTCTCAGCTCCGGGGCCAACGTCCTGACTTTC. It translates to CASSYSIPLSSGANVLTF.

This chain connects TRBV28 to TRBJ2-7; D gene ambiguous. There are 13 residues in the CDR3. Trimming removed 7 bases from V and 2 bases from J, with 12 bases in between. CDR1 MDHEN and CDR2 SYDVKM come from the germline V gene. The CDR3 coding sequence is TGTGCCAGCACCCCCGGTGGGGCCTACGAGCAGTACTTC. Translation gives CASTPGGAYEQYF.

This clonotype was seen ten or more times. The gene calls are TRBV28 and TRBJ2-7, with D perhaps matching TRBD1 (6 bases). Germline lookup yields CDR1 MDHEN and CDR2 SYDVKM. The CDR3 runs to 17 residues. V was cut by 7 bases and J by 0 bases, with 22 bases left in between. Written as DNA, the CDR3 is TGTGCCAGCAACCTCCACTCAACAGGGACCGGCTCCTACGAGCAGTACTTC. Protein product: CASNLHSTGTGSYEQYF.

In this sample, this clonotype turned up many times. This chain uses TRBV5-4 with TRBJ2-3; 8 bases are a match to TRBD2. The J segment lost 5 bases and the V segment lost 0 bases, leaving 8 bases of the junction unmatched. Looked up from germline, CDR1 is SGHNT and CDR2 is YYREEE (reference sequence). The CDR3 loop spans 16 amino acids. CDR3 amino acids: CASSLEGTRRRDTQYF. CDR3 nucleotide sequence: TGTGCCAGCAGCTTGGAGGGGACTAGAAGGAGAGATACGCAGTATTTT.

This clonotype showed up many times. This chain links TRBV29-1 with TRBJ1-1, with a tentative D call TRBD1 (5 bases). Between the trimmed V and J ends, which lost 5 bases and 0 bases, there was a span of 16 bases. Per germline, CDR1 SQVTM and CDR2 ANQGSEA. CDR3 size: 15 residues. The CDR3 DNA is TGCAGCGTTTTGCACAGGCGCGGGTTGAACACTGAAGCTTTCTTT. This sequence encodes CSVLHRRGLNTEAFF.

This clonotype was seen many times. The CDR3 protein is CSVEAALNTEAFF. The CDR3 nucleotides are TGCAGCGTTGAGGCAGCGTTGAACACTGAAGCTTTCTTT. The chain is built from TRBV29-1 and TRBJ1-1; D unclear. V was cut by 3 bases and J by 0 bases, with 8 bases left in between. The CDR3 runs 13 residues. Germline assignment: CDR1 SQVTM and CDR2 ANQGSEA.

This clonotype was counted many times. J is TRBJ2-1 and V is TRBV7-6; D gene unclear. The V end lost 2 bases, the J end lost 0 bases, and 11 bases lay between the germline ends. The germline V gene encodes CDR1 SGHVS and CDR2 FNYEAQ. CDR3 length equals 16 residues. The CDR3 DNA reads TGTGCCAGCAGCTTAATGGCGTCAGGCTCCTACAATGAGCAGTTCTTC. Amino acid sequence: CASSLMASGSYNEQFF. The full variable domain, with the rest looked up from reference TRBV7-6 and TRBJ2-1, is GAGVSQSPRYKVTKRGQDVALRCDPISGHVSLYWYRQALGQGPEFLTYFNYEAQQDKSGLPNDRFSAERPEGSISTLTIQRTEQRDSAMYRCASSLMASGSYNEQFFGPGTRLTVL.

The V gene is TRBV19, the J gene TRBJ2-2; D remains unclear. Germline V CDR1 and CDR2: LNHDA, SQIVND (reference sequence). This CDR3 is built from 12 residues. Trimming left V 2 bases short and J 9 bases short, with 7 bases between. CDR3 residues: CASSIRDRELFF. Here the CDR3 DNA reads TGTGCCAGTAGTATACGCGATAGGGAGCTGTTTTTT.